These 16 T cell receptor beta chains were all obtained from the same sample, sequenced in a study of breast tumors, draining lymph nodes, adjacent tissues. TCRdb called the multiplex PCR reads again in MiXCR, with one record for every CDR3 protein. This sample yields about 230,000 distinct CDR3 sequences, of which approximately 29% are seen a single time; roughly 1.3% belongs to the top ten. Samples came from axillary lymph nodes draining the breast cancer. Sequenced input: axillary lymph node tissue. These receptors all come from a female donor with breast cancer. Some clones in this sample may be carry-over from other donors' samples.

The V call is TRBV12-3 or TRBV12-4, the J call TRBJ1-1; D is unclear. This CDR3 comprises 14 residues. The ends were cut back, 1 base at V and 8 bases at J, with 14 bases in the middle. The CDR3 is CASSLGRFGSEAFF. CDR3 DNA sequence: TGTGCCAGCAGTTTAGGAAGGTTCGGGTCGGAAGCTTTCTTT.

At least ten counts were recorded for this clonotype. CDR3 DNA: TGTGCCACCAGCAGAGATGGCGGCAACTATCAGCCCCAGCATTTT. It codes for CATSRDGGNYQPQHF. The chain carries TRBV15 and TRBJ1-5; D remains unclear. With 0 bases removed from V and 5 bases from J, the gap between germline ends came to 11 bases. The CDR3 has 15 residues. CDR1 LNHNV and CDR2 YYDKDF come from the germline V gene (reference sequence).

This clonotype appeared many times. This chain joins TRBV6-1 and TRBJ1-6, with D possibly being TRBD1 (5 bases). The CDR3 is 15 residues long. Deletions cut 6 bases from V and 4 bases from J, with 13 bases between. Germline CDR1 MNHNS, CDR2 SASEGT. The CDR3 DNA reads TGTGCCAGCAGAGAACAGGAAGAATATAATTCACCCCTCCACTTT. Translated: CASREQEEYNSPLHF.

This clonotype was detected many times. A read error may account for a junction end that differs from germline. This chain joins TRBV5-1 and TRBJ2-2; 7 bases fit TRBD1. The germline V gene has CDR1 SGHRS and CDR2 YFSETQ. CDR3 length: 14 residues. The CDR3 DNA reads TGCGCCAGCAGCTTGGGGACAGGTACCGAGGAGCTGTTTTTT. This translates into CASSLGTGTEELFF.

This clonotype was seen repeatedly, ten times or more. V gene TRBV4-1 combines with J gene TRBJ2-3, with 11 nucleotides matching TRBD2. This CDR3 has 19 residues. The germline V gene encodes CDR1 MGHRA and CDR2 YSYEKL. The V gene end was trimmed by 4 bases and the J gene end by 1 base; junction bases not matched to a gene: 13. The CDR3, as DNA: TGCGCCAGCAGCCGAGAGCGGACTAGGACTAGCGGGCGCACAGATACGCAGTATTTT. Protein sequence: CASSRERTRTSGRTDTQYF.

J is TRBJ1-1 and V is TRBV19, with 7 bases aligning to TRBD1. The germline gives CDR1 LNHDA, CDR2 SQIVND (reference sequence). This CDR3 comprises 14 residues. V shed 7 bases and J 5 bases; nucleotides not matched to a gene: 10. The DNA for the CDR3 is TGTGCCAGTATCCCTACAGGGGATTGGACTGAAGCTTTCTTT. It yields the protein CASIPTGDWTEAFF.

This clonotype was counted at least ten times. The chain has TRBV30 and TRBJ1-6; D may be TRBD1 (6 bases). Germline assignment: CDR1 GTSNPN and CDR2 SVGIG (reference sequence). The CDR3 sequence is 13 residues long. V was clipped by 5 bases and J by 8 bases, with 13 bases between them. CDR3 amino acids: CAWGRGSDSPLHF. Written as DNA, the CDR3 is TGTGCCTGGGGCAGGGGCTCGGATTCACCCCTCCACTTT.

This clonotype was seen ten or more times. The chain employs TRBV12-3 or TRBV12-4 and TRBJ2-7; TRBD1 is a possible D gene (6 bases). This CDR3 contains 13 residues. Between the trimmed V and J ends, which lost 6 bases and 5 bases, there was a span of 14 bases. The CDR3 bases are TGTGCCAGCAGGGCCGGGACATGGGACGAGCAGTACTTC. Amino acids: CASRAGTWDEQYF.

Of note for this clonotype: A much larger clone lies one base from this, so it may be a read error. The rearrangement links TRBV5-6 to TRBJ2-7; D possibly corresponds to TRBD2 (6 bases). Germline V gene data show CDR1 as SGHDT and CDR2 as YYEEEE. This CDR3 comprises 14 residues. The CDR3 reads CASGFPGGSYEQYF. The CDR3 region has the DNA TGTGCCAGCGGCTTTCCCGGGGGCTCCTACGAGCAGTACTTC.

This clonotype was counted at least ten times. This chain connects TRBV7-6 to TRBJ2-1; 8 nucleotides agree with TRBD1. Looked up from germline, CDR1 is SGHVS and CDR2 is FNYEAQ. Trimming at V came to 5 bases and at J to 6 bases, leaving 9 bases not matched to a gene. The CDR3 has 15 residues. CDR3 sequence reads: CASSPTQGAGNEQFF. In nucleotides, the CDR3 is TGTGCCAGCAGCCCAACTCAGGGGGCGGGCAATGAGCAGTTCTTC.

Ten or more counts support this clonotype. The chain links TRBV13 to TRBJ2-1, with 11 bases that match TRBD2. V lost 1 base, J lost 5 bases, and 1 base stayed unmatched. Germline CDR1 reads PRHDT; CDR2 reads FYEKMQ (reference sequence). CDR3 length equals 15 residues. DNA of the CDR3: TGTGCCAGCAGCTTAGTACTAGCGGGGGACAATGAGCAGTTCTTC. Amino acids: CASSLVLAGDNEQFF.

This clonotype was detected ten times or more. This chain uses TRBV18 with TRBJ1-5, with D possibly being TRBD1 (5 bases). Germline V CDR1 and CDR2: KGHSH, LQKENI. This CDR3 spans 15 amino acids. V was clipped by 6 bases and J by 3 bases, with 15 bases between them. The CDR3 protein is CASSLTGGTNQPQHF. The CDR3 coding sequence is TGTGCCAGCTCGCTTACGGGTGGGACCAATCAGCCCCAGCATTTT.

The table lists this clonotype with many counts. The genes are TRBV6-5 and TRBJ1-6, with D tentatively TRBD1 (6 bases). CDR3 length: 12 amino acids. Trimming removed 10 bases from V and 8 bases from J, with 12 bases in between. The germline CDR1 and CDR2 sequences are MNHEY and SVGAGI. CDR3 loop: CATSGQYSPLHF. CDR3 DNA: TGTGCCACCTCGGGACAATATTCACCCCTCCACTTT.

This clonotype was recorded a few times. With a much larger clone just one base away, this may be a read error. V gene TRBV19 combines with J gene TRBJ2-7; possibly TRBD2 for D (6 bases). Trimming took off 3 bases at V and 4 bases at J, with 16 bases between the two ends. The CDR3 consists of 15 residues. Per germline, CDR1 LNHDA and CDR2 SQIVND (reference sequence). CDR3 nucleotides: TGTGCCAGTAGTATTCAAGCGGAAGGGAGGTACGAGCAGTACTTC. Translated, it gives CASSIQAEGRYEQYF. Full variable domain (missing parts from reference TRBV19 and TRBJ2-7): DGGITQSPKYLFRKEGQNVTLSCEQNLNHDAMYWYRQDPGQGLRLIYYSQIVNDFQKGDIAEGYSVSREKKESFPLTVTSAQKNPTAFYLCASSIQAEGRYEQYFGPGTRLTVT.

This clonotype appeared many times. The chain links TRBV20-1 to TRBJ2-2; no clear D gene. Trimming left V 4 bases short and J 0 bases short, with 12 bases between. Per the germline V gene, CDR1 is DFQATT and CDR2 is SNEGSKA (reference sequence). The CDR3 runs 15 residues. CDR3 coding DNA: TGCAGTGCTAACTGTTGGGCCCCGAACACCGGGGAGCTGTTTTTT. This codes for CSANCWAPNTGELFF.

This clonotype was observed many times. The rearrangement joins TRBV4-1 to TRBJ2-3; 9 nucleotides agree with TRBD1. Per the germline V gene, CDR1 is MGHRA and CDR2 is YSYEKL. This CDR3 has 18 amino acids. The junction had 9 bases not matched to a gene; V was cut back by 0 bases and J by 2 bases. In DNA form, the CDR3 reads TGCGCCAGCAGCCAAGATGGCCGGGACAGGGTTTCCACAGATACGCAGTATTTT. Protein product: CASSQDGRDRVSTDTQYF.